This paragraph covers one T cell receptor (beta chain) sequence. What made the TCR beta cDNA was 5'RACE template switching with UMIs. TCRdb re-analyzed the 5' RACE reads; it lists each CDR3 protein once, without DNA. Its listing shows about 550,000 distinct CDR3 sequences. The sample belongs to a study of T cells expressing NK-cell markers. Across the study: In the group of eight sequenced donors, seven were HCMV-seropositive and one was seronegative.

Germline V gene lookup returns CDR1 DFQATT and CDR2 SNEGSKA (reference sequence). This CDR3 is 15 amino acids long. The rearrangement joins TRBV20-1 to TRBJ2-1; TCRdb's D call, TRBD2, is unchecked because there is no DNA. The receptor comes from a man aged 18 to 35 in good health. Sequenced: blood T cells: a sorted CD56 or NKG2C T cell subset, CD4+ or CD8+ T cells, or bulk PBMC T cells (not recorded which). The CDR3 sequence: CSARRRRERGNEQFF.